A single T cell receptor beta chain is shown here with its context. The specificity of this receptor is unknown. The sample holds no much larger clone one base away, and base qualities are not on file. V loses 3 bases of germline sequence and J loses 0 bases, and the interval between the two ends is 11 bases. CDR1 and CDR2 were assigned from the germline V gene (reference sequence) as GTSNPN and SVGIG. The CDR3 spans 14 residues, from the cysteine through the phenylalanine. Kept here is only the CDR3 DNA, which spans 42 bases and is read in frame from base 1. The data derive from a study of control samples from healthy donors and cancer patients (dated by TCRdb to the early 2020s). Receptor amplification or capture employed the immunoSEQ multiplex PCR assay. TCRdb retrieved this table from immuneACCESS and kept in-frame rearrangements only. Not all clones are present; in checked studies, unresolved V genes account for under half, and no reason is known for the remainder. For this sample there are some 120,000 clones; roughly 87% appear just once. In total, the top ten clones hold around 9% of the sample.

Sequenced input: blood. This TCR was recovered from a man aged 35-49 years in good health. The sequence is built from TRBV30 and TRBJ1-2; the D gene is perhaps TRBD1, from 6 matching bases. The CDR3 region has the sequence CAWSPGAPNYGYTF. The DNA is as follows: TGTGCCTGGAGCCCGGGGGCACCTAACTATGGCTACACCTTC. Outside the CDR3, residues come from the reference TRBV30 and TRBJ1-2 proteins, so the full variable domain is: SQTIHQWPATLVQPVGSPLSLECTVEGTSNPNLYWYRQAAGRGLQLLFYSVGIGQISSEVPQNLSASRPQDRQFILSSKKLLLSDSGFYLCAWSPGAPNYGYTFGSGTRLTVV.